The 4 T cell receptor beta chains presented below share a single source sample, sequenced in a study of blood T cell repertoires in COVID-19. Sequencing was performed with immunoSEQ multiplex PCR; in TCRdb, only in-frame clones are kept and a portion is missing. Of 30,000 to 40,000 clones in the sample, about 90% were seen once. The specimen sequenced was peripheral blood. Receptor source: a woman in her twenties or thirties in a cohort sampled during active COVID-19.

The rearrangement uses TRBV7-6 and TRBJ2-3; 10 bases are a match to TRBD2. From germline, CDR1 is SGHVS and CDR2 FNYEAQ. J gave up 0 bases and V 6 bases, and 9 bases lay outside the gene matches. There are 17 residues in the CDR3. The CDR3 DNA sequence: TGTGCCAGCAGACCTTGGACTAGCGGTGCTAGCACAGATACGCAGTATTTT. It is translated as CASRPWTSGASTDTQYF.

V and J are TRBV28 and TRBJ2-3; 8 nucleotides match TRBD2. Germline CDR1 reads MDHEN; CDR2 reads SYDVKM. J was trimmed by 5 bases and V by 3 bases; bases with no gene match: 16. The CDR3 is 18 amino acids. The CDR3 region is CASSLTPFGGATQDTQYF. CDR3 bases: TGTGCCAGCAGTTTGACCCCCTTCGGGGGGGCGACTCAAGATACGCAGTATTTT.

The genes are TRBV7-6 and TRBJ2-2; 12 bases align to TRBD2. V lost 7 bases and J lost 6; bases outside the gene matches: 6. Germline-derived CDR1 and CDR2 are SGHVS and FNYEAQ. The CDR3 extends over 15 amino acids. CDR3: CASTTSGSISGELFF. The CDR3 region has the DNA TGTGCCAGCACGACTAGCGGGAGTATATCCGGGGAGCTGTTTTTT.

The rearrangement links TRBV5-1 to TRBJ2-7; no reliable D call. The CDR3 has 15 amino acids. Germline values: CDR1 SGHRS, CDR2 YFSETQ. V shed 6 bases and J shed 2 bases, with 18 bases lying between them. CDR3 region: CASTPRSAQPYEQYF. Here the CDR3 DNA reads TGCGCCAGCACACCGCGGAGCGCGCAACCCTACGAGCAGTACTTC.